Included here is one T cell receptor (beta chain) sequence, with context. The antigen it binds to is not known. No base quality values were provided; no much bigger clone lies one nucleotide off. This entry is derived from a study of T cell responses to AZD1222 COVID-19 vaccine (dated by TCRdb to about 2021). In terms of the full investigation: AZD1222 recipients given second doses at about 4 weeks or at about 12 weeks were pooled, since spike-specific TCR depth and breadth were not found to differ between the two schedules. Trial participants were enrolled by age into 18-55, 56-69 and 70-plus year subgroups, with approximately 150, 28 and 58 TCR-sequenced participants respectively. A total of about 240 trial participants underwent TCR sequencing, of whom nearly 210 received two doses of AZD1222 and some 25 received two doses of the MenACWY control vaccine. Overall results and qualifications from the work: The 56-69-year group was small, and its depth increase did not reach significance, likely because of low power. Conclusions about previously exposed vaccinees are limited, since just five or six AZD1222 recipients were seropositive for SARS-CoV-2 at baseline. The whole spike protein was spanned by vaccine-associated CD4 TCRs, and dominant responses were seen in regions 160-218 and 743-854. Epitopes outside the regions mutated in the B.1.351 and B.1.1.7 variants were reportedly recognized by nearly half of the unique spike-specific TCRs. No day 14 peak-response samples were available, so repertoires were characterized only after the peak T cell response. Participants were mostly white British, with more females than males. The authors suggested clonal diversity may have been underestimated. After two AZD1222 doses, spike-specific TCR breadth and depth were significantly higher than at day 0 and than in MenACWY recipients.

The CDR3 regions of human TCRbeta chains were subjected to immunosequencing. Per the source publication's procedure: Repertoire TCRs were checked for matches against a reference library of SARS-CoV-2-specific TCRs that had been generated using the MIRA antigen-specificity platform. Breadth was defined as the fraction of unique TCRs that were SARS-CoV-2-associated, and depth was defined as the fraction of total T cells that were SARS-CoV-2-associated. Using the MIRA data, every spike-specific TCR was mapped to the spike region that the TCR reacted to and assigned to either a CD4 or a CD8 class. Log10-transformed breadth and depth values were compared by one-way ANOVA with Sidak's multiple comparisons tests. Held by TCRdb, this immuneACCESS table contains in-frame sequences only and omits some clones. Under half of the omission traces to an unresolved V gene where checked; the cause of the rest is unknown. That table furnishes V, J and clone size, whereas the DNA furnished D and trimming. This sample holds 89,000 or so clones; about 86% were observed only once. More than 7% of the sample belongs to the ten largest clones.

The time point label, read with the paper, signifies: baseline before first vaccination. Vaccinee samples came from UK trials COV001 and COV002, including a single-blind randomized controlled phase 2/3 trial of AZD1222 (ChAdOx1 nCoV-19) in healthy adults. For TCRbeta chain sequencing, PBMC samples from trial participants were taken at day 0 and at day 28 after the second dose. Cut back by 1 base and 5 bases, the V and J ends lie 14 bases apart. From the germline V gene, CDR1 is SGHTA and CDR2 is FQGNSA. From the cysteine up to the phenylalanine, the CDR3 has a length of 15 residues. Solely the CDR3 DNA is kept, with 45 bases framed from the first base.

This chain joins TRBV7-2 to TRBJ2-5; the D gene is perhaps TRBD1, on 6 matching bases. Sequenced here: peripheral blood, sampled on day 0 of AZD1222 vaccination. The TCR originated in an adult in good health. The CDR3 here reads CASSLEQGIGETQYF. The DNA sequence reads TGTGCCAGCAGCTTAGAACAGGGAATTGGTGAGACCCAGTACTTC.